Sequencing of this T cell receptor beta chain was carried out in a study of tumor and adjacent non-tumor tissue in lung cancer. Study overall: The cohort had 12 to 13 adenocarcinoma, 2 squamous cell and 1 small cell patients. Aged about 31 to 80 years, patients included roughly ten men and 4 or 5 women with stage I to III disease. Overall study findings and caveats: Tumor tissue had significantly higher TCR diversity than normal lung. In normal lung, the top 100 clones were significantly more dominant than in tumor.

RNA was extracted from bulk tissue without any cell sorting. Details on this clonotype: As yet, its antigen is unknown. One end of the junction varies from germline; a read error may be responsible.

TCRbeta libraries were built with three rounds of nested PCR, modified from ARM-PCR. TCRdb processed the multiplex PCR reads anew with MiXCR; each CDR3 protein has one entry. Among over 100,000 distinct CDR3 sequences, more than 60% were seen once, and the ten largest hold more than 35%. CDR3 size: 15 residues. Per germline, CDR1 SGHDT and CDR2 YYEEEE. The receptor comes from a woman aged 55-75 years with non-small cell lung cancer. The sample comprised lung tumor tissue. The rearrangement uses TRBV5-6 and TRBJ2-5; D gene unclear. CDR3 bases: TGTCCCAGCAGGTTCATAGGGATCAGTGGAGAGACCCAGTACTTC. It yields the protein CPSRFIGISGETQYF.